This T cell receptor (beta chain) appears in the sequencing data of a study of shared clonotypes between healthy human individuals. The overall study: Used for every donor were three CD4 naive, three CD4 memory, two CD8 naive and one CD8 memory plate. General study results and limits: Rarefaction gave evidence that sorted-subset sequencing remained incomplete despite large depth. Tissue TCR repertoires likely differ from these blood-only repertoires.

Execution of the assay was at deep level. Here immunoSEQ multiplex PCR was the method, and the copy in TCRdb shows in-frame clones only, minus some. The data hold 2,100,000 or so clones, with approximately 95% observed a single time. Turning to this clone: Its antigen is undetermined.

The CDR3 runs to 15 residues. In germline, CDR1 is SGHRS, CDR2 YFSETQ. J was trimmed by 0 bases and V by 3 bases; bases with no gene match: 4. The source is a man in his late teens or twenties in good health. The chain joins TRBV5-1 to TRBJ2-7; 9 bases are a match to TRBD1. The sequencing input was naive CD4+ T cells sorted from blood. Sample subset: CD45RA+ positively selected. CDR3 sequence reads: CASSSRQGGSYEQYF. Here the CDR3 DNA reads TGCGCCAGCAGCTCGCGACAGGGGGGCTCCTACGAGCAGTACTTC.